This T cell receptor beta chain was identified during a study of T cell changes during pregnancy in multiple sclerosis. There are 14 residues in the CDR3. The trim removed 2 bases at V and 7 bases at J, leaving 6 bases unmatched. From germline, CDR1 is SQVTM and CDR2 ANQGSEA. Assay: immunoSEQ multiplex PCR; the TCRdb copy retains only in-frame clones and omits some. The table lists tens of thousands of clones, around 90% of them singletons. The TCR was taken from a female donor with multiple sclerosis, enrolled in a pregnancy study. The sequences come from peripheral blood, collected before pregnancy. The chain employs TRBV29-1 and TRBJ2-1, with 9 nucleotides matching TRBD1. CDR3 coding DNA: TGCAGCGTTGAAAACAGGGGGCGCAGGAATGAGCAGTTCTTC. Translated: CSVENRGRRNEQFF.